This T cell receptor beta chain derives from a study of T cells after posttransplantation cyclophosphamide. General study results and limits: Donor-recipient repertoire similarity was low at 1-2 months, rising over year one. Tissue-infiltrating T cells from skin or gut overlapped little with blood T cells. After PTCy, TRB diversity resembled that of CNI/methotrexate controls.

Profiled with immunoSEQ multiplex PCR; TCRdb holds only in-frame clones, not every one. The table shows some 7,000 clones, with more than 90% occurring only once. From germline, CDR1 is MNHEY and CDR2 SMNVEV (reference sequence). V was cut by 2 bases and J by 7 bases, with 9 bases left in between. The CDR3 consists of 13 residues. Treatment was busulfan-fludarabine conditioning, a marrow graft, and cyclophosphamide on days +3 and +4. Regarding this clone: Its antigen is currently unknown.

This chain uses TRBV27 with TRBJ1-5, with D unresolved. The sequenced sample was CD8+ T cells sorted from blood, obtained after allogeneic stem cell transplant with posttransplant cyclophosphamide. This receptor was identified in a male patient between 60 and 69 years old who received an allogeneic stem cell transplant from a related donor and was CMV-positive. Some T cells may be graft donor cells. The CDR3 DNA sequence: TGTGCCAGCAGTTTAAACCTGCTACAGCCCCAGCATTTT. This encodes CASSLNLLQPQHF.